This is a list of T cell receptor beta chains from one sample in a study of T cell repertoires in cytomegalovirus infection. TCRdb ran MiXCR on the reads and lists one entry per CDR3 protein. The table has approximately 250,000 distinct CDR3 sequences, roughly an eighth seen once; the top ten hold approximately 1.6%. Sequencing was carried out using PBMCs. These receptors were collected from a human donor in good health (CMV status not recorded). Some clones in this sample may be carry-over from other donors' samples. Both conserved end residues are part of each CDR3. D genes are given only for firm matches. Clone size is not always given. Where it is, it says once, few, many or a class for expanded clones.

d_gene: -
abundance: -
j_gene: TRBJ2-4
v_gene: TRBV29-1
CDR3aa: CSVGRLTSKLQYF
CDR3nt: TGCAGCGTTGGAAGACTGACCTCGAAGTTGCAGTACTTC

d_gene: TRBD1
abundance: many
j_gene: TRBJ2-7
v_gene: TRBV7-2
CDR3aa: CASRQGVPYEQYF
CDR3nt: TGTGCCAGCAGGCAGGGGGTTCCCTACGAGCAGTACTTC

d_gene: -
abundance: few
j_gene: TRBJ2-6
v_gene: TRBV19
CDR3aa: CASSIQDRSSGANVLTF
CDR3nt: TGTGCCAGTAGTATCCAAGACAGGAGCTCTGGGGCCAACGTCCTGACTTTC

d_gene: -
abundance: few
j_gene: TRBJ2-1
v_gene: TRBV20-1
CDR3aa: CSARAGLSSYNEQFF
CDR3nt: TGCAGTGCTAGGGCGGGACTCAGCTCCTACAATGAGCAGTTCTTC

d_gene: TRBD1
abundance: many
j_gene: TRBJ1-2
v_gene: TRBV7-3
CDR3aa: CASSLTRTGAYGYTF
CDR3nt: TGTGCCAGCAGCTTGACAAGGACAGGGGCCTATGGCTACACCTTC

d_gene: -
abundance: many
j_gene: TRBJ1-2
v_gene: TRBV12-3/TRBV12-4
CDR3aa: CASSLAPGGLGGYTF
CDR3nt: TGTGCCAGCAGTTTAGCGCCCGGGGGGCTCGGCGGCTACACCTTC

d_gene: TRBD1
abundance: many
j_gene: TRBJ1-4
v_gene: TRBV12-3/TRBV12-4
CDR3aa: CASRTGGGEKLFF
CDR3nt: TGTGCCAGCAGGACAGGGGGGGGTGAAAAACTGTTTTTT

d_gene: -
abundance: many
j_gene: TRBJ2-7
v_gene: TRBV6-1
CDR3aa: CASSPTLTREQYF
CDR3nt: TGTGCCAGCAGTCCTACCCTTACGAGGGAGCAGTACTTC

d_gene: TRBD2
abundance: -
j_gene: TRBJ2-5
v_gene: TRBV5-4
CDR3aa: CASSLGLAGGSGLEYF
CDR3nt: TGTGCCAGCAGCTTAGGACTAGCGGGGGGCTCTGGGCTAGAGTACTTC

d_gene: TRBD2
abundance: many
j_gene: TRBJ2-3
v_gene: TRBV5-1
CDR3aa: CASSLLAGRTDTQYF
CDR3nt: TGCGCCAGCAGCTTGCTAGCGGGGAGGACAGATACGCAGTATTTT

d_gene: -
abundance: few
j_gene: TRBJ2-7
v_gene: TRBV11-2
CDR3aa: CASSPQNGYEQYF
CDR3nt: TGTGCCAGCAGCCCTCAGAACGGCTACGAGCAGTACTTC

d_gene: -
abundance: many
j_gene: TRBJ2-2
v_gene: TRBV7-2
CDR3aa: CASSLGTAGSITGELFF
CDR3nt: TGTGCCAGCAGCTTAGGGACGGCGGGATCTATCACCGGGGAGCTGTTTTTT

d_gene: -
abundance: many
j_gene: TRBJ1-1
v_gene: TRBV7-2
CDR3aa: CASSSLGVRNTEAFF
CDR3nt: TGTGCCAGCAGCTCGCTTGGGGTAAGAAACACTGAAGCTTTCTTT

d_gene: TRBD2
abundance: many
j_gene: TRBJ2-3
v_gene: TRBV7-2
CDR3aa: CASSPGTSGGLGKDTQYF
CDR3nt: TGTGCCAGCAGCCCAGGGACTAGCGGGGGCCTGGGGAAAGATACGCAGTATTTT

d_gene: -
abundance: many
j_gene: TRBJ1-2
v_gene: TRBV28
CDR3aa: CASRPPTGGYGYTF
CDR3nt: TGTGCCAGCAGGCCCCCGACAGGTGGCTATGGCTACACCTTC

d_gene: -
abundance: many
j_gene: TRBJ2-7
v_gene: TRBV29-1
CDR3aa: CSVEGPGTSSNEQYF
CDR3nt: TGCAGCGTTGAAGGCCCCGGGACTTCTTCCAACGAGCAGTACTTC

d_gene: TRBD1
abundance: many
j_gene: TRBJ2-5
v_gene: TRBV7-2
CDR3aa: CASSLGGTGEETQYF
CDR3nt: TGTGCCAGCAGCTTAGGAGGGACAGGGGAAGAGACCCAGTACTTC

d_gene: -
abundance: -
j_gene: TRBJ2-4
v_gene: TRBV3-1
CDR3aa: CASSQDISNIQYF
CDR3nt: TGTGCCAGCAGCCAAGATATTAGTAACATTCAGTACTTC

d_gene: -
abundance: many
j_gene: TRBJ2-5
v_gene: TRBV7-2
CDR3aa: CASSLDSLRTQYF
CDR3nt: TGTGCCAGCAGCCTTGACTCCTTGCGGACCCAGTACTTC

d_gene: TRBD1
abundance: many
j_gene: TRBJ1-1
v_gene: TRBV7-3
CDR3aa: CASSEGQFNTEAFF
CDR3nt: TGTGCCAGCAGCGAGGGACAGTTTAACACTGAAGCTTTCTTT

d_gene: TRBD1
abundance: many
j_gene: TRBJ1-5
v_gene: TRBV10-3
CDR3aa: CAISDGQGGEPQHF
CDR3nt: TGTGCCATCAGTGATGGACAGGGAGGGGAGCCCCAGCATTTT

d_gene: TRBD2
abundance: many
j_gene: TRBJ2-2
v_gene: TRBV7-2
CDR3aa: CASSFAGLAVTGELFF
CDR3nt: TGTGCCAGCAGCTTCGCGGGACTAGCGGTGACCGGGGAGCTGTTTTTT

d_gene: -
abundance: many
j_gene: TRBJ1-6
v_gene: TRBV29-1
CDR3aa: CSVSEENSPLHF
CDR3nt: TGCAGCGTTTCGGAGGAAAATTCACCCCTCCACTTT

d_gene: -
abundance: -
j_gene: TRBJ2-7
v_gene: TRBV28
CDR3aa: CASSPRDRTYEQYF
CDR3nt: TGTGCCAGCAGTCCCCGGGACCGAACCTACGAGCAGTACTTC

d_gene: TRBD1
abundance: few
j_gene: TRBJ2-3
v_gene: TRBV7-9
CDR3aa: CASSSRQGTTDTQYF
CDR3nt: TGTGCCAGCAGCTCCCGACAGGGGACCACAGATACGCAGTATTTT

d_gene: -
abundance: -
j_gene: TRBJ2-7
v_gene: TRBV6-5
CDR3aa: CASRGPGGTQYEQYF
CDR3nt: TGTGCCAGCAGGGGTCCGGGGGGCACGCAGTACGAGCAGTACTTC

d_gene: -
abundance: -
j_gene: TRBJ1-1
v_gene: TRBV3-1
CDR3aa: CASSPPTVNTEAFF
CDR3nt: TGTGCCAGCAGCCCTCCGACAGTGAACACTGAAGCTTTCTTT

d_gene: -
abundance: -
j_gene: TRBJ2-3
v_gene: TRBV7-9
CDR3aa: CASSLGPGGTDTQYF
CDR3nt: TGTGCCAGCAGCTTAGGTCCAGGGGGCACAGATACGCAGTATTTT

d_gene: TRBD2
abundance: few
j_gene: TRBJ2-7
v_gene: TRBV12-3/TRBV12-4
CDR3aa: CASSAGTSGGISSYEQYF
CDR3nt: TGTGCCAGCAGTGCGGGCACTAGCGGGGGGATTAGCTCCTACGAGCAGTACTTC

d_gene: -
abundance: many
j_gene: TRBJ2-2
v_gene: TRBV11-2
CDR3aa: CASSLHPGINTGELFF
CDR3nt: TGTGCCAGCAGCTTACACCCAGGCATTAACACCGGGGAGCTGTTTTTT

d_gene: -
abundance: many
j_gene: TRBJ2-1
v_gene: TRBV5-1
CDR3aa: CASSLEIYNEQFF
CDR3nt: TGCGCCAGCAGCTTGGAAATCTACAATGAGCAGTTCTTC

d_gene: TRBD2
abundance: many
j_gene: TRBJ2-3
v_gene: TRBV20-1
CDR3aa: CSGLAEAAGKNTQYF
CDR3nt: TGCAGTGGGCTAGCGGAGGCGGCGGGGAAAAATACGCAGTATTTT

d_gene: -
abundance: -
j_gene: TRBJ1-1
v_gene: TRBV25-1
CDR3aa: CASSEFGRGGTEAFF
CDR3nt: TGTGCCAGCAGTGAATTCGGGAGGGGAGGGACTGAAGCTTTCTTT

d_gene: -
abundance: -
j_gene: TRBJ2-1
v_gene: TRBV28
CDR3aa: CASSPGKGVAFEQFF
CDR3nt: TGTGCCAGCAGTCCGGGAAAGGGGGTTGCCTTTGAGCAGTTCTTC

d_gene: -
abundance: -
j_gene: TRBJ2-3
v_gene: TRBV12-3/TRBV12-4
CDR3aa: CASTFSTDTQYF
CDR3nt: TGTGCCAGCACTTTTAGCACAGATACGCAGTATTTT

d_gene: -
abundance: many
j_gene: TRBJ1-2
v_gene: TRBV12-3/TRBV12-4
CDR3aa: CASSEGHYGYTF
CDR3nt: TGTGCCAGCAGTGAGGGGCACTATGGCTACACCTTC

d_gene: TRBD1
abundance: -
j_gene: TRBJ1-2
v_gene: TRBV6-6
CDR3aa: CASSYPNWDRSNYGYTF
CDR3nt: TGTGCCAGCAGTTACCCGAACTGGGACAGATCTAACTATGGCTACACCTTC

d_gene: TRBD2
abundance: many
j_gene: TRBJ2-1
v_gene: TRBV7-2
CDR3aa: CASSLALAGHNEQFF
CDR3nt: TGTGCCAGCAGCTTAGCCTTAGCGGGGCACAATGAGCAGTTCTTC

d_gene: TRBD2
abundance: few
j_gene: TRBJ2-5
v_gene: TRBV14
CDR3aa: CASSLPRAGVETQYF
CDR3nt: TGTGCCAGCAGCCTCCCGAGGGCGGGAGTAGAGACCCAGTACTTC